The rows below give T cell receptor beta chains drawn from one sample of a study of preoperative IRX-2 immunotherapy in early breast cancer. The repertoire was sequenced with immunoSEQ multiplex PCR; TCRdb's copy has only in-frame clones and lacks some. Altogether a few thousand clones are present, 75% to 90% being singletons, with the ten largest covering around 5.5%. Sequences were derived from tumor tissue, sampled before IRX-2 immunotherapy. These receptors originate from a human donor with breast cancer. Each CDR3 is given with its conserved first and last residue. A D gene is named only where the DNA matches it firmly. Only part of the rows carry a size: once, few, many, or a class if the clone is expanded.

clone size	D gene	V gene	J gene	CDR3 DNA	CDR3 protein
NA	NA	TRBV6-8	TRBJ1-6	TGTGCCAGCAGGGGGGAGGGAGTCTATAATTCACCCCTCCACTTT	CASRGEGVYNSPLHF
NA	NA	TRBV7-7	TRBJ2-3	TGTGCCAGCAGCTTAGTGGGTGGATCTAGCACAGATACGCAGTATTTT	CASSLVGGSSTDTQYF
NA	NA	TRBV15	TRBJ2-4	TGTGCCACCAGCAGAGATCAGGAAGGCAGGGGCAGAAACATTCAGTACTTC	CATSRDQEGRGRNIQYF
NA	NA	TRBV6-8	TRBJ1-6	TGTGCCAGCAGTACACACACGGAGGGCTTTGGGGATTCACCCCTCCACTTT	CASSTHTEGFGDSPLHF
NA	NA	TRBV28	TRBJ2-7	TGTGCCAGCAGCCCAGGGGGACTAAACTACGAGCAGTACTTC	CASSPGGLNYEQYF
NA	NA	TRBV6-8	TRBJ2-7	TGTGCCAGCAGTTACGCCGTCCTAAGCTCCTACGAGCAGTACTTC	CASSYAVLSSYEQYF
NA	NA	TRBV11-3	TRBJ1-1	TGTGCCAGCAGCCTACAACGGATGGGCAGTCGATACACTGAAGCTTTCTTT	CASSLQRMGSRYTEAFF
once	NA	TRBV5-1	TRBJ1-1	TGCGCCAGCAGCGCTCAGGTGGCCCGCGGAGGCACTGAAGCTTTCTTT	CASSAQVARGGTEAFF
NA	TRBD2	TRBV7-6	TRBJ2-1	TGTGCCAGCAGTTACAGGACTAGCGGGAGGAATGAGCAGTTCTTC	CASSYRTSGRNEQFF
NA	NA	TRBV28	TRBJ1-2	TGTGCCAGCACCCCCGGGAAGAGTGGGGGAATTTATGGCTACACCTTC	CASTPGKSGGIYGYTF
once	TRBD2	TRBV6-8	TRBJ2-7	TGTGCCAGCAGTGACCGAAAGACTAGCGGACCCTACGAGCAGTACTTC	CASSDRKTSGPYEQYF
large	TRBD1	TRBV6-8	TRBJ1-4	TGTGCCAGCAGCTCCGGGACAGGGAACCGAAGGGTGTTTTTT	CASSSGTGNRRVFF
NA	NA	TRBV6-8	TRBJ1-5	TGTGCCAGCAGTTACTCGCCGGGGGGCAATCAGCCCCAGCATTTT	CASSYSPGGNQPQHF
NA	NA	TRBV19	TRBJ1-6	TGTGCCAGTAGTGCGGGGAGGGGCCATTCACCCCTCCACTTT	CASSAGRGHSPLHF
NA	TRBD1	TRBV19	TRBJ1-3	TGTGCCAGCGGAGGGACAGTTGGAAACACCATATATTTT	CASGGTVGNTIYF
few	NA	TRBV18	TRBJ1-1	TGTGCCAGCTCACGAGGACTGGAGTCCACTGAAGCTTTCTTT	CASSRGLESTEAFF
NA	NA	TRBV30	TRBJ2-2	TGTGCTTGGAGTGTAGGACACACCGGGGAGCTGTTTTTT	CAWSVGHTGELFF
once	NA	TRBV30	TRBJ1-2	TGTGCCTGGAGTGCCTTCCCCAATGCCCAGGGTTCTGGCTACACCTTC	CAWSAFPNAQGSGYTF
few	NA	TRBV7-6	TRBJ2-6	TGTGCCAGCAGCCCGGCGACAACCTCTGGGGCCAACGTCCTGACTTTC	CASSPATTSGANVLTF
NA	TRBD1	TRBV23-1	TRBJ1-2	TGCGCCAGCAGTGACGGACAGGGTACTAGCGGCTACACCTTC	CASSDGQGTSGYTF
few	NA	TRBV5-1	TRBJ2-1	TGCGCCAGCAGCCAAGCCGGGACCGGATACAATGAGCAGTTCTTC	CASSQAGTGYNEQFF
NA	NA	TRBV6-8	TRBJ1-1	TGTGCCAGTAGTACAGGGAGTACTGAAGCTTTCTTT	CASSTGSTEAFF
large	TRBD1	TRBV11-3	TRBJ1-5	TGTGCCAGCAGCTCCGGGACAGGGGGCAGTCAGCCCCAGCATTTT	CASSSGTGGSQPQHF
NA	NA	TRBV23-1	TRBJ1-1	TGCGCCACCAAGACGGGGACGGGAACCGAAGCTTTCTTT	CATKTGTGTEAFF
few	TRBD2	TRBV7-6	TRBJ2-2	TGTGCCAGCACAGAGGGACTAGCGGGAGCTGGGTTACCCGGGGAGCTGTTTTTT	CASTEGLAGAGLPGELFF
NA	NA	TRBV19	TRBJ2-3	TGTGCCAGTCAACTAGCCGTTAGCACAGATACGCAGTATTTT	CASQLAVSTDTQYF
few	NA	TRBV7-5	TRBJ2-2	TGTGCCAGCAGCTTGAGCGGGAGGGCAGTGACCGGGGAGCTGTTTTTT	CASSLSGRAVTGELFF
few	NA	TRBV11-3	TRBJ1-1	TGTGCCAGCAGCTTAGACAGGGTGAACACTGAAGCTTTCTTT	CASSLDRVNTEAFF
NA	TRBD2	TRBV11-3	TRBJ2-3	TGTGCCAGCAGCTTGTCAAGCGGGACGGGAGATACGCAGTATTTT	CASSLSSGTGDTQYF
NA	NA	TRBV5-1	TRBJ1-1	TGCGCCAGCAGCCTATTTGGACAGTACACTGAAGCTTTCTTT	CASSLFGQYTEAFF
NA	TRBD1	TRBV5-1	TRBJ1-2	TGCGCCAGCAGCTTAGGGACAGGAGAAAACTATGGCTACACCTTC	CASSLGTGENYGYTF
NA	NA	TRBV18	TRBJ1-4	TGTGCCAGCTCCCCCGGCCAAGCGGAAGAAAAACTGTTTTTT	CASSPGQAEEKLFF
NA	NA	TRBV11-3	TRBJ2-1	TGTGCCAGCAGCTTAGGGACTACCGAATACAATGAGCAGTTCTTC	CASSLGTTEYNEQFF
NA	NA	TRBV11-3	TRBJ1-4	TGTGCCAGCAGCTCCGAGGCTGGGTATGAAAAACTGTTTTTT	CASSSEAGYEKLFF
NA	NA	TRBV28	TRBJ2-3	TGTGCCAGCAGTTTTGTAGCAGGCACAGATACGCAGTATTTT	CASSFVAGTDTQYF